This T cell receptor (beta chain) is from a study of cytomegalovirus exposure and HLA in healthy donors. Study observations and caveats: Rarity held for most TCR sequences, but there were some public TCRs that occurred in many donors. Common viral pathogens seemed, in a later analysis, to connect with several of the most significant clusters.

It was healthy bone marrow donors who served as donors. Primers for the PCR totalled 60 Vbeta and 13 Jbeta. Only in-frame clones appear in the TCRdb table, and some are missing; sequencing was by immunoSEQ multiplex PCR. This sample has some 150,000 clones, with approximately 63% found just once. This CDR3 has 14 residues. V lost 0 bases to trimming and J lost 1 base, with 6 bases between them. The V gene's germline CDR1 is MGHRA and CDR2 YSYEKL. A few counts support this clone. Its antigen is still unknown. The genes are TRBV4-1 and TRBJ1-1, with D perhaps TRBD1 (5 bases). The TCR was taken from a woman aged 55 to 70 in good health and CMV-seropositive. Sequencing was done on a sample of PBMCs. The CDR3 DNA sequence: TGCGCCAGCAGCCAAGAGGGGGGGAACACTGAAGCTTTCTTT. This codes for CASSQEGGNTEAFF.